This T cell receptor (beta chain) was profiled in a study of blood T cell repertoires in COVID-19. Study at large: Italy, Spain and the United States were the sources of the convalescent and acute COVID-19 samples. T cells, B-cell-depleted T cells, or PBMCs provided the cDNA or gDNA that served as material.

This CDR3 has 17 residues. The V gene end was trimmed by 4 bases and the J gene end by 3 bases; junction bases not matched to a gene: 13. CDR1 is SGHRS and CDR2 is YFSETQ in the germline V gene. Per the original data handling: Amplification of reference gene primers was used by the study to estimate nucleated cell counts. The method was immunoSEQ multiplex PCR; TCRdb's version includes in-frame clones alone and lacks a portion of them. V and J calls and clone size are copied from that table; D and trimming were computed from the DNA. Of 57,000 or so clones detected, over 80% appear once; the ten largest clones hold 5.3%.

This receptor was identified in a man aged 70-80 years with acute or convalescent COVID-19. Source material: peripheral blood. V usage is TRBV5-1 and J usage is TRBJ2-1; 7 bases fit TRBD2. In nucleotides, the CDR3 is TGCGCCAGCAGCCAAGGGGAGTCGTCGGGGGGCTACAATGAGCAGTTCTTC. Its protein product is CASSQGESSGGYNEQFF.